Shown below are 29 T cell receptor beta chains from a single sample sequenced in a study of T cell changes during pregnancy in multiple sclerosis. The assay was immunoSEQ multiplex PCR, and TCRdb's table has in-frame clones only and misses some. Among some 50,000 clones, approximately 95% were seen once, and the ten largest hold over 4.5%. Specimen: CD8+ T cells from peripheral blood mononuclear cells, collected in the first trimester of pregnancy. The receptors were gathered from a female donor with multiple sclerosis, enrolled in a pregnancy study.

The CDR3 sequence: CASNLRPSRDTQYF. CDR3 nucleotides: TGCGCCAGCAATCTGAGGCCGTCGAGGGATACGCAGTATTTT. The chain is built from TRBV5-1 and TRBJ2-3; D not certain. Germline V gives CDR1 SGHRS, CDR2 YFSETQ. Deletions cut 6 bases from V and 6 bases from J, with 17 bases between. The CDR3 is 14 residues long.

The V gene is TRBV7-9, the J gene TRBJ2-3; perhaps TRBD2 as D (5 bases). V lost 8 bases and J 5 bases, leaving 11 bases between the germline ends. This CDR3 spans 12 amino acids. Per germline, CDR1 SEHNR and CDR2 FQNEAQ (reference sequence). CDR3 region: CASVSGEDTQYF. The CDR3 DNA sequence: TGTGCCAGCGTCTCCGGGGAAGATACGCAGTATTTT.

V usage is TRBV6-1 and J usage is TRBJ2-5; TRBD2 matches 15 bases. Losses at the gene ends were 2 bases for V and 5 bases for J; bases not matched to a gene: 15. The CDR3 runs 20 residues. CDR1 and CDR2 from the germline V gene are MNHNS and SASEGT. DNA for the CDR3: TGTGCCAGCAGTGAACAGATCCTCAGGACTAGCGGGAGGGCCGGGGAGACCCAGTACTTC. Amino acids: CASSEQILRTSGRAGETQYF.

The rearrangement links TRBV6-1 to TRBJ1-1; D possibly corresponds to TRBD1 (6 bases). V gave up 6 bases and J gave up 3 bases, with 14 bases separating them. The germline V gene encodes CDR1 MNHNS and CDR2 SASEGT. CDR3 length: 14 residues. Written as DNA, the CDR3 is TGTGCCAGCAGCGACAGGTTCTCGGACACTGAAGCTTTCTTT. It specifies CASSDRFSDTEAFF.

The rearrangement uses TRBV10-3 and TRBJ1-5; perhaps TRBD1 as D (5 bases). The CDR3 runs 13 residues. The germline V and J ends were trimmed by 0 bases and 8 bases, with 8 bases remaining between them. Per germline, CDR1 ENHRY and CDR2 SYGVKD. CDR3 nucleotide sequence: TGTGCCATCAGTGAGTCTGGAGGGGAGCCCCAGCATTTT. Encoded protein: CAISESGGEPQHF.

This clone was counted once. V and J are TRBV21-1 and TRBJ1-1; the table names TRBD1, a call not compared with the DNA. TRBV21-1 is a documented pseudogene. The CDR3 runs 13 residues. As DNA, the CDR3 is TGTGCCAGCAGCAAGGACAGGAACACTGAAGCTTTCTTT. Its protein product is CASSKDRNTEAFF.

The CDR3 loop reads CASSPSPSGLFEEQFF. The CDR3 nucleotides read TGTGCCAGTAGTCCGTCTCCTAGCGGGCTGTTCGAGGAGCAGTTCTTC. The chain carries TRBV19 and TRBJ2-1, with 8 nucleotides matching TRBD2. This CDR3 is built from 16 residues. The V and J ends lost 5 bases and 10 bases, in that order; junction bases with no gene match: 16. The V gene's germline CDR1 is LNHDA and CDR2 SQIVND (reference sequence).

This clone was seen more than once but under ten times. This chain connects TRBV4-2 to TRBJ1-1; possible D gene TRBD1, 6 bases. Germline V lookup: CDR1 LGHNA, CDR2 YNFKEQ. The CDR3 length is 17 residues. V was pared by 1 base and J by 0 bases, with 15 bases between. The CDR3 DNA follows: TGTGCCAGCAGCCAAGGATTGGGGGCAGCTATGAACACTGAAGCTTTCTTT. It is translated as CASSQGLGAAMNTEAFF.

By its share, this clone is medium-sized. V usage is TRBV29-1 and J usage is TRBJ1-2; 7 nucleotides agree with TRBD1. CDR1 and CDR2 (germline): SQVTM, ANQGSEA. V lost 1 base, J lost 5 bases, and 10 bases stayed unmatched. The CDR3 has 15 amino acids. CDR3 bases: TGCAGCGTTGAAGGACGACAGGGTCTTCTTTATGGCTACACCTTC. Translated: CSVEGRQGLLYGYTF.

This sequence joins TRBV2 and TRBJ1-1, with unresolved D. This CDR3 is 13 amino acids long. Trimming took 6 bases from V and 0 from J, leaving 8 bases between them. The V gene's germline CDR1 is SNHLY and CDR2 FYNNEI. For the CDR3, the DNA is TGTGCCAGCAGCCGCACACTGAACACTGAAGCTTTCTTT. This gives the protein CASSRTLNTEAFF.

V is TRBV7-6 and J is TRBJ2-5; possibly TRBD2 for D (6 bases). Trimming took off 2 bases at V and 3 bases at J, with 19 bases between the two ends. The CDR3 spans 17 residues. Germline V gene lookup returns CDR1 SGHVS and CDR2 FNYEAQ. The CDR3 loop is CASSLLTLGTLEETQYF. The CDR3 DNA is TGTGCCAGCAGCTTATTGACTCTCGGGACTCTGGAAGAGACCCAGTACTTC.

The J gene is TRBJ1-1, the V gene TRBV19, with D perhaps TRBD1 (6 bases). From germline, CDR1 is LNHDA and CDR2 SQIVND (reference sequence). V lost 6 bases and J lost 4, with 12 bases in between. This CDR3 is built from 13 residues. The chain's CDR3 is CASSKQGVTEAFF. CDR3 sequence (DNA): TGTGCCAGTAGCAAACAGGGTGTCACTGAAGCTTTCTTT. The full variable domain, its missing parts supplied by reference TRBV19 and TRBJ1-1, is DGGITQSPKYLFRKEGQNVTLSCEQNLNHDAMYWYRQDPGQGLRLIYYSQIVNDFQKGDIAEGYSVSREKKESFPLTVTSAQKNPTAFYLCASSKQGVTEAFFGQGTRLTVV.

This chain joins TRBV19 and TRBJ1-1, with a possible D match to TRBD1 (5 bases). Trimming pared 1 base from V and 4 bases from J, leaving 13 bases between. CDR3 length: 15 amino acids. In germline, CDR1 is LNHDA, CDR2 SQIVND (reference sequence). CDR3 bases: TGTGCCAGTAGTATAGGAGGCGGGGGGGGCACTGAAGCTTTCTTT. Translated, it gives CASSIGGGGGTEAFF. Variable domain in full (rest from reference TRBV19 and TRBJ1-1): DGGITQSPKYLFRKEGQNVTLSCEQNLNHDAMYWYRQDPGQGLRLIYYSQIVNDFQKGDIAEGYSVSREKKESFPLTVTSAQKNPTAFYLCASSIGGGGGTEAFFGQGTRLTVV.

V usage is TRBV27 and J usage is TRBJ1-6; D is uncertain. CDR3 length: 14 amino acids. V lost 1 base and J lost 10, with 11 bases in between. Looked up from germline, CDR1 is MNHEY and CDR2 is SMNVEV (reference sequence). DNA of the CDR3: TGTGCCAGCAGTTTATGGGCGACGGGGTCACCCCTCCACTTT. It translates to CASSLWATGSPLHF.

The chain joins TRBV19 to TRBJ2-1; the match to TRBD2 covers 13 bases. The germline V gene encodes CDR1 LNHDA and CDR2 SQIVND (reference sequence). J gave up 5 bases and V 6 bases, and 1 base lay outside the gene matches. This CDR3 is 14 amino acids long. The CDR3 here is CASRLAGGDNEQFF. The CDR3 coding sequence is TGTGCCAGTAGACTAGCGGGAGGGGACAATGAGCAGTTCTTC.

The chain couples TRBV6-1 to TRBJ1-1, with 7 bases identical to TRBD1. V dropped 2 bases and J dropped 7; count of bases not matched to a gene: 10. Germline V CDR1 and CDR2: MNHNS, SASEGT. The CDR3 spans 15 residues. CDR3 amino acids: CASSELTGENGEAFF. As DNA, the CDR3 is TGTGCCAGCAGTGAATTAACAGGGGAGAACGGTGAAGCTTTCTTT.

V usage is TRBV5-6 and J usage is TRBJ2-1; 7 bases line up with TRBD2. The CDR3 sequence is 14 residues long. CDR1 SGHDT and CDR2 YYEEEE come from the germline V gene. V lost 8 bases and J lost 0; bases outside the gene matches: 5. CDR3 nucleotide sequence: TGTGCCAGTTACGGGGGGAGCTCCTACAATGAGCAGTTCTTC. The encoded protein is CASYGGSSYNEQFF.

CDR3 DNA: TGTGCCAGCAGTTACTATGCAGGGGGTTCCTACGAGCAGTACTTC. Protein: CASSYYAGGSYEQYF. The rearrangement uses TRBV6-5 and TRBJ2-7; TRBD1 matches at 7 bases. Germline V gene data show CDR1 as MNHEY and CDR2 as SVGAGI. This CDR3 has 15 amino acids. Trimming at V came to 1 base and at J to 1 base, leaving 4 bases not matched to a gene.

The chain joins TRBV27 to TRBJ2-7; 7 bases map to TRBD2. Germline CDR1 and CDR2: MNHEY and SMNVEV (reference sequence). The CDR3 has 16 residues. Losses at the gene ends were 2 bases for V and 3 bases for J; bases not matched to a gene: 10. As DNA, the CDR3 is TGTGCCAGCAGTTTAAACTTCAGGTCTAGCGGCTACGAGCAGTACTTC. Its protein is CASSLNFRSSGYEQYF.

The CDR3 is CASSLAGVAETQYF. As DNA, the CDR3 is TGCGCCAGCAGCCTAGCGGGAGTTGCGGAGACCCAGTACTTC. The chain is built from TRBV4-1 and TRBJ2-5, with TRBD2 matching 9 bases. The J segment lost 5 bases and the V segment lost 4 bases, leaving 5 bases of the junction unmatched. The CDR3 has 14 residues. The germline V gene encodes CDR1 MGHRA and CDR2 YSYEKL.

This chain's CDR3 is CASSLEGLLSTGELFF. CDR3 coding DNA: TGTGCCAGCAGCTTAGAGGGCCTCCTTAGCACCGGGGAGCTGTTTTTT. V and J are TRBV7-3 and TRBJ2-2; D may be TRBD2 (5 bases). CDR3 size: 16 residues. V lost 2 bases, J lost 4 bases, and 14 bases lay in between. CDR1 and CDR2 (germline): SGHTA, FQGTGA.

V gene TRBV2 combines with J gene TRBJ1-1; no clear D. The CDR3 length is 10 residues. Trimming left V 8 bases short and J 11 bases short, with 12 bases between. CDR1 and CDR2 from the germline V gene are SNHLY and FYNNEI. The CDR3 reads CASGGLTAFF. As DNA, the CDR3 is TGTGCCAGCGGCGGACTCACCGCTTTCTTT.

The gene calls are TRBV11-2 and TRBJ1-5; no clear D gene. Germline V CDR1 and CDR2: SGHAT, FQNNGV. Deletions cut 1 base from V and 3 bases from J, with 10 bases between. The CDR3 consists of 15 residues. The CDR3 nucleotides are TGTGCCAGCAGCTTAGCTGGCGGGCCCAATCAGCCCCAGCATTTT. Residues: CASSLAGGPNQPQHF.

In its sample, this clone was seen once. This chain's CDR3 is CASSPPGRQNTGELFF. In DNA form, the CDR3 reads TGCGCCAGCAGCCCGCCCGGCCGACAGAACACCGGGGAGCTGTTTTTT. V gene TRBV4-1 combines with J gene TRBJ2-2; unclear D gene. Germline CDR1 and CDR2: MGHRA and YSYEKL. The CDR3 runs 16 residues. The ends were cut back, 4 bases at V and 1 base at J, with 13 bases in the middle.

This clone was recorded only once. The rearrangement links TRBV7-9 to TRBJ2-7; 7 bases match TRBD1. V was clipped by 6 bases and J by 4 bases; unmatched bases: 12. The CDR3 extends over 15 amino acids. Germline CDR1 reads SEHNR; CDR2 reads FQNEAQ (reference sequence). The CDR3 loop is CASSSPGQAFYEQYF. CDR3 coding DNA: TGTGCCAGCAGTTCCCCTGGACAGGCTTTTTACGAGCAGTACTTC.

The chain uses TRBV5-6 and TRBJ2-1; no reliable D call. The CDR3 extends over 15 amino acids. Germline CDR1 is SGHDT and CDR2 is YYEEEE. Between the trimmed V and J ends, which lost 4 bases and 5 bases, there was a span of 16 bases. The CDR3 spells CASSDQEAMNNEQFF. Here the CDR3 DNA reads TGTGCCAGCAGCGACCAAGAGGCTATGAACAATGAGCAGTTCTTC.

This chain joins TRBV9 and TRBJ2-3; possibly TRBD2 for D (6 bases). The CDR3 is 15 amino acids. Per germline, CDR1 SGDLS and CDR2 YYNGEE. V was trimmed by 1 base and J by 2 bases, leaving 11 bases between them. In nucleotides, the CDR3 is TGTGCCAGCAGCGTACTAGCGTTCTACACAGATACGCAGTATTTT. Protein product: CASSVLAFYTDTQYF. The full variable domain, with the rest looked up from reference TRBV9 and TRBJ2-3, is DSGVTQTPKHLITATGQRVTLRCSPRSGDLSVYWYQQSLDQGLQFLIQYYNGEERAKGNILERFSAQQFPDLHSELNLSSLELGDSALYFCASSVLAFYTDTQYFGPGTRLTVL.

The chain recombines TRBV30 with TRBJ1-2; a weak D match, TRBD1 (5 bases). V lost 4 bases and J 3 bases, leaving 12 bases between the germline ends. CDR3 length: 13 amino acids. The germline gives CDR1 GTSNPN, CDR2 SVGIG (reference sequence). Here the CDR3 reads CAWTWGSYYGYTF. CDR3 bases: TGTGCCTGGACATGGGGCTCCTACTATGGCTACACCTTC.

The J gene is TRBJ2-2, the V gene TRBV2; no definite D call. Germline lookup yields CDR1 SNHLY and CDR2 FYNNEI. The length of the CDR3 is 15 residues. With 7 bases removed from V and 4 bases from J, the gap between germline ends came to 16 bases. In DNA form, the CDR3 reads TGTGCCAGCACCCGAGAGGCCCACACCACCGGGGAGCTGTTTTTT. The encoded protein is CASTREAHTTGELFF. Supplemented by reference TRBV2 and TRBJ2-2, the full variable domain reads EPEVTQTPSHQVTQMGQEVILRCVPISNHLYFYWYRQILGQKVEFLVSFYNNEISEKSEIFDDQFSVERPDGSNFTLKIRSTKLEDSAMYFCASTREAHTTGELFFGEGSRLTVL.